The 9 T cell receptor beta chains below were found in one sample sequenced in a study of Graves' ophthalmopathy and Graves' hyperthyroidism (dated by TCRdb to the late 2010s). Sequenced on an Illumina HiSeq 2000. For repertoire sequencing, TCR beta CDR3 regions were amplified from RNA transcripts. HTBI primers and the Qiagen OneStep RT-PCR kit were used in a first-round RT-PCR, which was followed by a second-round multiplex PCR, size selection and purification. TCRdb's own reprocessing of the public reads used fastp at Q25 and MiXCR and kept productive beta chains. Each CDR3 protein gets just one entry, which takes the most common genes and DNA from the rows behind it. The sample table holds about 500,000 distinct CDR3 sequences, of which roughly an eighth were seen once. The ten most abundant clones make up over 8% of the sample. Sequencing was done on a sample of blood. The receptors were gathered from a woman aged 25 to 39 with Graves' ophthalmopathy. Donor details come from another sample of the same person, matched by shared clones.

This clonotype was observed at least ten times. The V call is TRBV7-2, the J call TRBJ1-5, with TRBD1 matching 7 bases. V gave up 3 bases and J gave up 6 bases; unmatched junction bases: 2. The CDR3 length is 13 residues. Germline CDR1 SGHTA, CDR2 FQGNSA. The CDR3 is CASSLNRGQPQHF. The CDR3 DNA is TGTGCCAGCAGCTTGAACAGGGGTCAGCCCCAGCATTTT.

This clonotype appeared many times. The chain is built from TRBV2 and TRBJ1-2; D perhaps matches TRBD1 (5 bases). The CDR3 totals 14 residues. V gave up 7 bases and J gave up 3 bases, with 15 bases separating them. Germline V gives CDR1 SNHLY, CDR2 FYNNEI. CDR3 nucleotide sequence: TGTGCCAGCACCGGGTGGGGGATGCACTATGGCTACACCTTC. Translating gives CASTGWGMHYGYTF.

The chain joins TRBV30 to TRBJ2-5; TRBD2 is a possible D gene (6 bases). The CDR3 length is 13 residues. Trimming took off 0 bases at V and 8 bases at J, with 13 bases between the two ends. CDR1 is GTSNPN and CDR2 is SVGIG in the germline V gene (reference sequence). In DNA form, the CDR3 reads TGTGCCTGGAGTGTCGGGGGACGTGGAACCCAGTACTTC. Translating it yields CAWSVGGRGTQYF.

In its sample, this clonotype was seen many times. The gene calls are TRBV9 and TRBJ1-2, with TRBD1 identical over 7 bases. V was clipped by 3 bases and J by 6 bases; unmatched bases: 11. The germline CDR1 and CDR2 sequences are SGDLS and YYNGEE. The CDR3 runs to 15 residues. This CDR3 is CASSAYGQAWDGYTF. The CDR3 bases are TGTGCCAGCAGCGCCTACGGACAGGCATGGGATGGCTACACCTTC.

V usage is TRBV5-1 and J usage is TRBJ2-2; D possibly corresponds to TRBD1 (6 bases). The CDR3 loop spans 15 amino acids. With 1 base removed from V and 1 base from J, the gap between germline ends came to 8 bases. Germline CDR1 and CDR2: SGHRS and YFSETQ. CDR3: CASSLSTGNTGELFF. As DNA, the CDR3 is TGCGCCAGCAGCTTGTCGACAGGGAACACCGGGGAGCTGTTTTTT.

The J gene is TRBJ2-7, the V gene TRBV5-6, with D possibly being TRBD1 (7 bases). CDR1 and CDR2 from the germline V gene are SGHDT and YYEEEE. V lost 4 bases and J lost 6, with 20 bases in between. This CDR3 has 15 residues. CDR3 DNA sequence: TGTGCCAGCAGCCCAGGGGGGACACTCCCTGGCGAGCAGTACTTC. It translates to CASSPGGTLPGEQYF.

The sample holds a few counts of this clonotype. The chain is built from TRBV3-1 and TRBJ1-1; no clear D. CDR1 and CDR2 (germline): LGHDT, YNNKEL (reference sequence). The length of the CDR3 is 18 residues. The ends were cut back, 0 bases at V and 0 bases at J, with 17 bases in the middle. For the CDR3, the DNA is TGTGCCAGCAGCCAAGAGGCCCAGTTCCTCCCCATGAACACTGAAGCTTTCTTT. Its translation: CASSQEAQFLPMNTEAFF.

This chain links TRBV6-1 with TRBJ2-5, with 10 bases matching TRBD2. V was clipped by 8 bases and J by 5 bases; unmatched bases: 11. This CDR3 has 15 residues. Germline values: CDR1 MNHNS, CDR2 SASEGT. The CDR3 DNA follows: TGTGCCAGCGAGGCCCTAGCGGGAGCGGGGGAGACCCAGTACTTC. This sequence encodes CASEALAGAGETQYF.

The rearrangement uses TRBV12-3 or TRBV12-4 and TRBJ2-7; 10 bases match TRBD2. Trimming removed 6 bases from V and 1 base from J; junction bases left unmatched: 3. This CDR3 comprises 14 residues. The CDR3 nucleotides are TGTGCCAGCAGGAGCGGGGGGGGGTCCTACGAGCAGTACTTC. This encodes CASRSGGGSYEQYF.